This passage covers 2 T cell receptor beta chains from one sample sequenced in a study of CXCR3-negative and CXCR3-positive naive CD8 T cells (dated by TCRdb to between 2018 and 2021). The instrument given in TCRdb is NextSeq 550. The Human TCR Profiling Kit (MiLaboratory) was used to make UMI-labeled 5' RACE TRB cDNA libraries. TCRdb reprocessed the reads, reporting each CDR3 protein sequence once and no DNA. The table kept for this sample lists around 26,000 distinct CDR3 sequences. The ten top clones hold roughly 2.8% of the sample. Sequencing input: naive CXCR3- CD8+ T cells from blood. In light of the paper, this sample's cell subset or site label describes: CD45RO-CCR7+CD27+CD95- naive CD8+ T cells lacking CXCR3 (TNR3-). All receptors come from a human donor in good health. Some clones in this sample may be carry-over from other donors' samples.

This sequence joins TRBV7-9 and TRBJ2-6; TCRdb's D call, TRBD1, is unchecked because there is no DNA. Per germline, CDR1 SEHNR and CDR2 FQNEAQ (reference sequence). The CDR3 length is 20 residues. The CDR3 protein is CASSSTIRGATLSGANVLTF.

The chain links TRBV28 to TRBJ1-3; the TCRdb call, TRBD1, lacks DNA for checking. CDR3 length: 14 residues. CDR1 and CDR2 (germline): MDHEN, SYDVKM. Here the CDR3 reads CASSLTGSGNTIYF.